The sequence of this T cell receptor beta chain was determined in a study of response to subunit inactivated influenza vaccine (dated by TCRdb to 2017 to 2018). Regarding the research as a whole: To follow how T cells responded to a trivalent subunit inactivated influenza vaccine, the researchers relied on deep quantitative profiling of the T cell receptor repertoire. The study at large found these results: It was suggested by the authors that each seasonal influenza vaccination may recruit only a limited number of new T cells.

Ten or more counts support this clonotype. Its antigen is unknown. An end of the junction differs from the germline gene, which may be a read error. The library came from RT-PCR. TCRdb records Illumina HiSeq 2500 as the sequencer. TCRdb passed the public sequencing reads through fastp at Q25 and MiXCR, retaining productive beta sequences. Merged by CDR3 protein, the rows form single entries marked with the most common genes and DNA. The table for this sample lists 450,000 to 600,000 distinct CDR3 sequences; roughly 7.9% of them were counted only once. In total, the top ten clones hold less than 15% of the sample. This receptor was taken from a man between 45 and 75 years old who received an inactivated influenza vaccine. Donor details come from another sample of the same person, matched by shared clones. The starting material was PBMCs from blood, obtained approximately 25 months after vaccination.

The DNA is as follows: TGCAGCACTGGACAGGGGGCCCATGGCTACAGCTTC. It codes for CSTGQGAHGYSF. The rearranged chain carries TRBV29-1 and TRBJ1-2; a stretch of 11 junction bases matches TRBD1. CDR1 SQVTM and CDR2 ANQGSEA are derived from the germline V gene. Measured from the cysteine to the phenylalanine, the CDR3 is 12 residues long. Of all the DNA, just the CDR3 is kept, 36 bases in frame from base 1.